The T cell receptor (beta chain) described here comes from a study of TET2 disruption in CD19-targeted CAR T cells (dated by TCRdb to 2017 to 2018). Regarding the study in general: The number of samples was determined by the original clinical trial design and by which samples were available, and no additional inclusion criteria were applied.

CDR1 and CDR2 are drawn from the germline V gene (reference sequence): SEHNR, FQNEAQ. The CDR3, cysteine through phenylalanine, is 12 amino acids long. The DNA has 27 bases, all within the CDR3, and is read from base 1. The immunoSEQ assay was used for deep sequencing of the TCR beta chain. Per the original workflow: Only productive TCR beta rearrangements went into calculating clonotype frequencies. Entries here come from immuneACCESS through TCRdb and include only in-frame sequences with V and J called. Some clones fail to appear in such tables; in the studies checked, an unresolved V gene covers under half of the shortfall, and the cause of the remainder is unknown. V, J and clone size derive from that table, while D and trimming were established from the DNA sequence. For this sample, the table gives around 27,000 clones. The top ten hold less than 2% of the sample. Concerning this clone: Its antigen remains unidentified. At one end, the junction sequence differs from germline, possibly due to a read error. Read coverage stops 3 residues before the CDR3 terminus; the germline J gene supplies the remainder.

Summary of the overall study and its limitations: The conclusions drawn about the patient's CAR T cells were based on extensive analysis of just one subject.

The treatment or condition tag for this specimen amounts to: autologous CTL019 cells: CD19 CAR with 4-1BB and CD3 zeta domains. The CD19 CAR incorporated TCR zeta and 4-1BB costimulatory signaling domains. Leukapheresis was used to collect T cells from peripheral blood for manufacturing CTL019. The DNeasy Blood and Tissue Kit was used to extract genomic DNA from pre-infusion T cells, peripheral blood, or sorted post-infusion T cells. This chain is built from TRBV7-9 and TRBJ2-4; too little of a D gene remains to name it. The sequences come from CD8- CAR+ T cells sorted from cultured blood T cells, collected for CD19 CAR T cell therapy. This specimen's cell subset or site label, per the study, means: CD8-negative CAR-positive T cells from the infusion product. This clonotype originated in a man aged 65 to 79 with chronic lymphocytic leukemia. Incomplete CDR3 DNA: TGTTCCAGCAGCTTAGTAGCAGTTGGT. Its product reads: CSSSLVAVG. From start to end, the CDR3 is CSSSLVAVGQYF. The CDR3 plus the reference TRBV7-9 and TRBJ2-4 genes for the other parts give the full variable domain: DTGVSQNPRHKITKRGQNVTFRCDPISEHNRLYWYRQTLGQGPEFLTYFQNEAQLEKSRLLSDRFSAERPKGSFSTLEIQRTEQGDSAMYLCSSSLVAVGQYFGAGTRLSVL.